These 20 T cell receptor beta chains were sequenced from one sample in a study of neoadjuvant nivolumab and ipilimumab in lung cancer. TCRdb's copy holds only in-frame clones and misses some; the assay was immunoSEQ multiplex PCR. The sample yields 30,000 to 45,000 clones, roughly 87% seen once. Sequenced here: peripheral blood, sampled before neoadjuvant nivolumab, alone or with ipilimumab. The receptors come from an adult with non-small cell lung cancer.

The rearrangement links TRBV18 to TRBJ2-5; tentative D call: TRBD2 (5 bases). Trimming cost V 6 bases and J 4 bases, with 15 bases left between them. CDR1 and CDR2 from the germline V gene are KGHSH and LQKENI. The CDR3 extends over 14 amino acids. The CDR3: CASSPPGVSETQYF. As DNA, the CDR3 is TGTGCCAGCTCCCCCCCCGGGGTGTCAGAGACCCAGTACTTC. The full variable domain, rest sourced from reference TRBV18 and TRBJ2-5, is NAGVMQNPRHLVRRRGQEARLRCSPMKGHSHVYWYRQLPEEGLKFMVYLQKENIIDESGMPKERFSAEFPKEGPSILRIQQVVRGDSAAYFCASSPPGVSETQYFGPGTRLLVL.

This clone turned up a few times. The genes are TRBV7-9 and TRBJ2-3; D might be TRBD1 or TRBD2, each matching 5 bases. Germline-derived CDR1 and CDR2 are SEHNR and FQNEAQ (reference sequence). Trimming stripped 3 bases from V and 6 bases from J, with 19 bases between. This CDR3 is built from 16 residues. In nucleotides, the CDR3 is TGTGCCAGCAGCTTGAGCTCCTTTGGGACCACGGATACGCAGTATTTT. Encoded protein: CASSLSSFGTTDTQYF.

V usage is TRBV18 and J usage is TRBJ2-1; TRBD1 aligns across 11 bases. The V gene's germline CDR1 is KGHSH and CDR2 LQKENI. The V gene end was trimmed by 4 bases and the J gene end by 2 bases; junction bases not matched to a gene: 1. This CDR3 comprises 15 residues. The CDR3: CASSLGQGAYNEQFF. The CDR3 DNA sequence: TGTGCCAGCTCACTGGGACAGGGGGCCTACAATGAGCAGTTCTTC.

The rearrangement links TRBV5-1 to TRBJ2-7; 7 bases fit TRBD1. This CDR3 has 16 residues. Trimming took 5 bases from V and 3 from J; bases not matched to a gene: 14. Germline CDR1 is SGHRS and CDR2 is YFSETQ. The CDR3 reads CASRNNRQGAIYEQYF. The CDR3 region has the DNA TGCGCCAGCAGGAACAATAGACAGGGAGCCATCTACGAGCAGTACTTC.

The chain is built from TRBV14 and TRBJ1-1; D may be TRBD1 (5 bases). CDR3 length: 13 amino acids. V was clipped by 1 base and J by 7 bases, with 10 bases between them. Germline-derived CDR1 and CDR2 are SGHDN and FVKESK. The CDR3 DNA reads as TGTGCCAGCAGCCAAGTGGGGACGGGTGAAGCTTTCTTT. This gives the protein CASSQVGTGEAFF.

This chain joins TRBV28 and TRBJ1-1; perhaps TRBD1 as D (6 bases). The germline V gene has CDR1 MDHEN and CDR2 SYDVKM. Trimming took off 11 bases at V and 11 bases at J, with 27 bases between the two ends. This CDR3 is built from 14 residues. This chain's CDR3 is CAGSSGTSNSRAFF. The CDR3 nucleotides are TGTGCCGGTTCTTCCGGGACATCCAACTCAAGGGCTTTCTTT.

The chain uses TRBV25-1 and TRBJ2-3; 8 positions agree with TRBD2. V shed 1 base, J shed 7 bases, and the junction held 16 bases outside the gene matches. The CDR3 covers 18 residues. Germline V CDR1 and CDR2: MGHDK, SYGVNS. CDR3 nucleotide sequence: TGTGCCAGCAGTGAATTCGGGAACGGGGTAGCGGGAACGAATACGCAGTATTTT. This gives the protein CASSEFGNGVAGTNTQYF.

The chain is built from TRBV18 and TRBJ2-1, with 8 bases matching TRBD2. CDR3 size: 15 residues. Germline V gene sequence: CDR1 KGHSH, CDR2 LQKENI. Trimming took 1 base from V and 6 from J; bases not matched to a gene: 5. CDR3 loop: CASSPLPSGSNEQFF. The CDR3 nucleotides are TGTGCCAGCTCACCACTTCCCAGCGGGAGCAATGAGCAGTTCTTC.

CDR3 in amino acids: CASGDSYEQYF. The CDR3 DNA sequence: TGTGCCAGCGGGGACAGCTACGAGCAGTACTTC. The J gene is TRBJ2-7, the V gene TRBV19, with TRBD1 matching over 7 bases. CDR1 and CDR2 from the germline V gene are LNHDA and SQIVND (reference sequence). The CDR3 has 11 residues. The junction had 2 bases not matched to a gene; V was cut back by 9 bases and J by 3 bases.

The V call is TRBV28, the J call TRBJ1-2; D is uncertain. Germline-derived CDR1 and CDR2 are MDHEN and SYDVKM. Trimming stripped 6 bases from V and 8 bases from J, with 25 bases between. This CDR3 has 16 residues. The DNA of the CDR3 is TGTGCCAGCAGCCCTAGGGCATGGAAGCTCCCTAGGGGCTACACCTTC. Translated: CASSPRAWKLPRGYTF.

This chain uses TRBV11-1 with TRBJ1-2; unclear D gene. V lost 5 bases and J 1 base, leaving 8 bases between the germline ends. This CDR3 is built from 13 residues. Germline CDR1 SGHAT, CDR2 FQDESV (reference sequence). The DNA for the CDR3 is TGTGCCAGCAGCCTTGACATTAACTATGGCTACACCTTC. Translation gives CASSLDINYGYTF. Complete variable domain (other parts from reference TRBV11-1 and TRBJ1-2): EAEVAQSPRYKITEKSQAVAFWCDPISGHATLYWYRQILGQGPELLVQFQDESVVDDSQLPKDRFSAERLKGVDSTLKIQPAELGDSAMYLCASSLDINYGYTFGSGTRLTVV.

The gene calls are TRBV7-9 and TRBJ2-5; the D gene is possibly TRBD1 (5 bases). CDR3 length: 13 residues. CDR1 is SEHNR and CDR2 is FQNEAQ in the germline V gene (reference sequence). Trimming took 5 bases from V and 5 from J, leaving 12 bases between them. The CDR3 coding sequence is TGTGCCAGCAGCCAGGGCCTTAGGGAGACCCAGTACTTC. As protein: CASSQGLRETQYF.

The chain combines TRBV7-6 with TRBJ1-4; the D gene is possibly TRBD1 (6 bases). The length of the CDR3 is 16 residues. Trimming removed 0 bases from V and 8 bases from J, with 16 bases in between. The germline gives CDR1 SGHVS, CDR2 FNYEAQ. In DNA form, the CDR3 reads TGTGCCAGCAGCTTAGCCGAACAGGGCTACGGCGAAAAACTGTTTTTT. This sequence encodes CASSLAEQGYGEKLFF.

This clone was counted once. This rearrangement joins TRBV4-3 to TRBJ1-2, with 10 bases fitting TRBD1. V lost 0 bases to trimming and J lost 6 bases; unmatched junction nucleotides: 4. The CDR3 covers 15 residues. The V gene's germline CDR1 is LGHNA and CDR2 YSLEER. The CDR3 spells CASSQDWGQGNGYTF. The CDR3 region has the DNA TGCGCCAGCAGCCAAGATTGGGGACAGGGGAATGGCTACACCTTC.

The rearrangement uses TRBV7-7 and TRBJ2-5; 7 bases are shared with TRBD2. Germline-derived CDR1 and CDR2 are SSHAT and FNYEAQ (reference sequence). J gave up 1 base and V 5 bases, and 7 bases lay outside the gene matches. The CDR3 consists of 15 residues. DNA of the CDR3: TGTGCCAGCAGCCACAACCCTAGCGGCCAAGAGACCCAGTACTTC. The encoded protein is CASSHNPSGQETQYF.

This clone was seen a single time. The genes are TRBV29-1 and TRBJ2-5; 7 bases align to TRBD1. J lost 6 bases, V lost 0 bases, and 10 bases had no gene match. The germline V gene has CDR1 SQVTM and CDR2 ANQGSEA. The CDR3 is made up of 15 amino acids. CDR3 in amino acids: CSVEDSATGYQTQYF. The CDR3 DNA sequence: TGCAGCGTTGAAGATAGCGCGACAGGGTATCAGACCCAGTACTTC. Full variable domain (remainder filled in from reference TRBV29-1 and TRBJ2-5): SAVISQKPSRDICQRGTSLTIQCQVDSQVTMMFWYRQQPGQSLTLIATANQGSEATYESGFVIDKFPISRPNLTFSTLTVSNMSPEDSSIYLCSVEDSATGYQTQYFGPGTRLLVL.

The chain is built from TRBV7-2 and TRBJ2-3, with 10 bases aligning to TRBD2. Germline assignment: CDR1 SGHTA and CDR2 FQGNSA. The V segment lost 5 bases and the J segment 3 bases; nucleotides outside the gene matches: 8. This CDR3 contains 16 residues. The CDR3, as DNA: TGTGCCAGCAGCACCCGCCTAGCGGGAGTGACAGATACGCAGTATTTT. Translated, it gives CASSTRLAGVTDTQYF.

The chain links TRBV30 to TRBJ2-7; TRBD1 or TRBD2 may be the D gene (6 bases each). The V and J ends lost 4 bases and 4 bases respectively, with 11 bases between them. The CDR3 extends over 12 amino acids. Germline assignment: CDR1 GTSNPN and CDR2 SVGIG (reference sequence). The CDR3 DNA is TGTGCCTGGAACGGGGGCCAATACGAGCAGTACTTC. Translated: CAWNGGQYEQYF.

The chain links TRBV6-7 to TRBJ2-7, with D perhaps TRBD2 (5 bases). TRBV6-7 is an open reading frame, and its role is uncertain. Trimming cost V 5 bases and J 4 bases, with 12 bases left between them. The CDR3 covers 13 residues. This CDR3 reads CASSIGSWYEQYF. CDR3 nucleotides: TGTGCCAGCAGTATTGGGAGTTGGTACGAGCAGTACTTC.

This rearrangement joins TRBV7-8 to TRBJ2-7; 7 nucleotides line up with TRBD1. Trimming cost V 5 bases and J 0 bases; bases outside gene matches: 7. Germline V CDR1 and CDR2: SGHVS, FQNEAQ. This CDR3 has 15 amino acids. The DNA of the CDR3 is TGTGCCAGCAGCACCCGCAGGGGGAGCTCCTACGAGCAGTACTTC. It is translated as CASSTRRGSSYEQYF.